These T cell receptor beta chains were read from a single sample in a study of cytomegalovirus exposure and HLA in healthy donors. TCRdb's table, derived via immunoSEQ multiplex PCR, lists solely in-frame clones and lacks some. The data hold more than 95,000 clones, with approximately 80% observed a single time. Input material: PBMCs. These TCRs come from a woman aged 25 to 39 in good health and CMV-seronegative. The CDR3 runs from the conserved cysteine through the conserved F or W. The D gene is left open where the match is weak. Size tells how often a clone was seen (once, few, many) or the class of an expanded clone, and some rows leave it out.

CDR3 DNA,CDR3 protein,D gene,clone size,V gene,J gene
TGTGCCAGCAGCCTGGACAGGGGGCTAGACGAGCAGTACTTC,CASSLDRGLDEQYF,TRBD1,-,TRBV6-1,TRBJ2-7
TGTGCCAGCAGTCCCGGACTAGCGCAAGAGACCCAGTACTTC,CASSPGLAQETQYF,TRBD2,-,TRBV28,TRBJ2-5
TGTGCCGCTACCGCACCCTACGAGCAGTACTTC,CAATAPYEQYF,-,-,TRBV6-1,TRBJ2-7
TGTGCCAGCAGCTCCCTGGGACAGGGCGGAGGTGGGGCCAACGTCCTGACTTTC,CASSSLGQGGGGANVLTF,TRBD1,-,TRBV7-9,TRBJ2-6
TGTGCCAGCAGTGAATATGGGACTACCCTTACAGATACGCAGTATTTT,CASSEYGTTLTDTQYF,TRBD2,-,TRBV6-1,TRBJ2-3
TGTGCCAGCAGCACGCTAGCGGGACGCTCCTACAATGAGCAGTTCTTC,CASSTLAGRSYNEQFF,TRBD2,-,TRBV7-9,TRBJ2-1
TGTGCCAGCAGCTCCATAACACCCCGTCAGGGTAACTATGGCTACACCTTC,CASSSITPRQGNYGYTF,-,-,TRBV7-2,TRBJ1-2
TGTGCCTGGAGTGTCTCTCTGGGAGGGTTTCAGCCCCAGCATTTT,CAWSVSLGGFQPQHF,-,-,TRBV30,TRBJ1-5
TGTGCCAGCTCACCACGGTGGGACAGAACTAACTATGGCTACACCTTC,CASSPRWDRTNYGYTF,TRBD1,-,TRBV18,TRBJ1-2
TGTGCCAGCAGCCCCCAGGGAAACCCCTACGAGCAGTACTTC,CASSPQGNPYEQYF,-,-,TRBV7-9,TRBJ2-7
TGTGCCAGCAGCTTCCAACCAGCGGGAGGGCTAGATACGCAGTATTTT,CASSFQPAGGLDTQYF,TRBD2,-,TRBV7-8,TRBJ2-3
TGCGCCAGCAGCCGCAAGACAGGGTACGGGGCCAACGTCCTGACTTTC,CASSRKTGYGANVLTF,TRBD1,-,TRBV5-1,TRBJ2-6
TGTGCCAGTAGGAGGGACAGCCTTGCAACTAATGAAAAACTGTTTTTT,CASRRDSLATNEKLFF,TRBD1,-,TRBV19,TRBJ1-4
TGTGCCAGCAGTCTGACTAGCGGGGGGAACCCCGGGGAGCTGTTTTTT,CASSLTSGGNPGELFF,TRBD2,few,TRBV28,TRBJ2-2
TGTGCCAGCACCCCGGGACATCCCATGGAAGAGACCCAGTACTTC,CASTPGHPMEETQYF,-,-,TRBV2,TRBJ2-5
TGTGCCAGCAGCCCCGCCCAACACGGGAAAATCAAAGCAACTAATGAAAAACTGTTTTTT,CASSPAQHGKIKATNEKLFF,-,-,TRBV27,TRBJ1-4
TGTGCCAGCAGTGCGCACGGGACCCAGGGGGACAACTATGGCTACACCTTC,CASSAHGTQGDNYGYTF,TRBD1,-,TRBV28,TRBJ1-2
TGCGCCAGCAGTGAGTCGGGGGGCTATGGCTACACCTTC,CASSESGGYGYTF,-,few,TRBV10-1,TRBJ1-2
TGTGCCAGCAGCCCAAGGGGGGGGAGAGGAGGTTCTGGGGCCAACGTCCTGACTTTC,CASSPRGGRGGSGANVLTF,-,-,TRBV21-1,TRBJ2-6
TGTGCCAGCAGCCTCGGACTAGCGGGATATCGGGGGGAGCAGTACTTC,CASSLGLAGYRGEQYF,TRBD2,-,TRBV7-2,TRBJ2-7
TGTGCCAGCAGTCCCATGGGGGCAAGCTCCTACAATGAGCAGTTCTTC,CASSPMGASSYNEQFF,-,-,TRBV7-3,TRBJ2-1
TGCGCCAGCACTGGTTTCGGCACCGGGGAGCTGTTTTTT,CASTGFGTGELFF,-,-,TRBV10-1,TRBJ2-2
TGTGCCAGCAGTTTACGGCAGGGGGGAAGCACTGAAGCTTTCTTT,CASSLRQGGSTEAFF,TRBD1,once,TRBV28,TRBJ1-1
TGCGCCAGCAGCCAAGATGCCAGCGGCCCCACAGATACGCAGTATTTT,CASSQDASGPTDTQYF,-,-,TRBV4-3,TRBJ2-3
TGTGCCAGCTCACCTAACAGGGAAATCCACGAGCAGTACTTC,CASSPNREIHEQYF,-,few,TRBV18,TRBJ2-7
TGTGCCAGCAGCTCGCGGGTCCTCTACAATGAGCAGTTCTTC,CASSSRVLYNEQFF,-,-,TRBV7-9,TRBJ2-1
TGTGCCAGCAGTGAAAGTAGGGAGTACCAAGAGACCCAGTACTTC,CASSESREYQETQYF,-,-,TRBV25-1,TRBJ2-5
TGTGCCATCTCGAAAGGGGAAGACGAGCAGTACTTC,CAISKGEDEQYF,-,-,TRBV10-3,TRBJ2-7
TGTGCCAGCTCACCACGAGAGACTCCCCAGTACAATGAGCAGTTCTTC,CASSPRETPQYNEQFF,-,once,TRBV18,TRBJ2-1
TGTGCCTGTGGGAGGCTGATAAATAGCAATCAGCCCCAGCATTTT,CACGRLINSNQPQHF,-,-,TRBV27,TRBJ1-5
TGTGCCAGCAGTCCCCAGCGGAGCTCCTACGAGCAGTACTTC,CASSPQRSSYEQYF,-,-,TRBV27,TRBJ2-7
TGTGCCACCTCAACCGACGGGGGATGGAACACTGAAGCTTTCTTT,CATSTDGGWNTEAFF,-,-,TRBV18,TRBJ1-1
TGTGCCAGCAGCTCTGGGAGAATAACCAAAAACATTCAGTACTTC,CASSSGRITKNIQYF,-,-,TRBV11-2,TRBJ2-4
TGTGCTAGCTCGCCATACTTGGCGGGAGGGCACAATGAGCAGTTCTTC,CASSPYLAGGHNEQFF,TRBD2,-,TRBV7-7,TRBJ2-1
TGTGCCACCAGCAGAGACGGGGAGTGGGGAGAGCAGTACTTC,CATSRDGEWGEQYF,-,few,TRBV15,TRBJ2-7
TGTGCCAGCAGCCATGACCGGGACAGGACTTCCTACGAGCAGTACTTC,CASSHDRDRTSYEQYF,TRBD1,-,TRBV5-4,TRBJ2-7
TGTGCCAGCAGGATGGGACAGAACACCGGGGAGCTGTTTTTT,CASRMGQNTGELFF,-,-,TRBV28,TRBJ2-2
TGCGCCAGCCCCACGAACACCGGGGAGCTGTTTTTT,CASPTNTGELFF,-,-,TRBV5-1,TRBJ2-2
TGTGCCAGCAGTACCCCCCCAGGGGAGCAGTACTTC,CASSTPPGEQYF,-,-,TRBV6-5,TRBJ2-7
TGTGCCAGCAGTCTTATGTCCGGGACTAGCGGGAGGGCCGCGTACGAGCAGTACTTC,CASSLMSGTSGRAAYEQYF,TRBD2,-,TRBV7-3,TRBJ2-7
TGTGCCAGTAGTGGGACAGCCAACAATCAGCCCCAGCATTTT,CASSGTANNQPQHF,TRBD1,-,TRBV19,TRBJ1-5
TGTGCCAGCAGCCCTGCGGGGGGCGCGAACACCGGGGAGCTGTTTTTT,CASSPAGGANTGELFF,TRBD2,-,TRBV7-3,TRBJ2-2
TGTGCCAGCAGTGAAAGAGGGGGAGGGCAATACAATGAGCAGTTCTTC,CASSERGGGQYNEQFF,-,-,TRBV6-1,TRBJ2-1
TGTGCCAGCAGACCACCGGGACTAGCGGGAGTTGAGCAGTTCTTC,CASRPPGLAGVEQFF,TRBD2,-,TRBV28,TRBJ2-1
TGTGCCAGTAGCATAATACAGGGTATTGGTTCTGGGGCCAACGTCCTGACTTTC,CASSIIQGIGSGANVLTF,-,-,TRBV19,TRBJ2-6
TGTGCCAGCAGCTTCGGACAGGGTGGCTTTACGACTGGAAACACCATATATTTT,CASSFGQGGFTTGNTIYF,TRBD1,-,TRBV7-9,TRBJ1-3
TGTGCCAGCTCACGCAAGCGGGGGGTCCAAGAGACCCAGTACTTC,CASSRKRGVQETQYF,TRBD2,-,TRBV18,TRBJ2-5
TGCGCCAGCACCTCCGGGGACAGAGCCGTATACGAGCAGTACTTC,CASTSGDRAVYEQYF,TRBD1,-,TRBV5-1,TRBJ2-7
TGTGCCAGCTCATCTGTGGAGACCCAGTACTTC,CASSSVETQYF,-,-,TRBV18,TRBJ2-5
TGTGCCAGTAGTCCCCCAGACAATGAGCAGTTCTTC,CASSPPDNEQFF,-,-,TRBV19,TRBJ2-1
TGCGCCAGCAGCCAATTGAGTGTAGAAAAACTGTTTTTT,CASSQLSVEKLFF,-,-,TRBV4-1,TRBJ1-4
TGCGCCAGCAGACTCGGGACTAGCGGCTACAATGAGCAGTTCTTC,CASRLGTSGYNEQFF,TRBD2,few,TRBV10-2,TRBJ2-1
TGCGCCAGCAGCCAAGGCTCGGACAGCCCCAATGAGCAGTTCTTC,CASSQGSDSPNEQFF,-,-,TRBV4-1,TRBJ2-1
TGTGCCAGCAGTTTTGGCGGGACAGACTTTTTGAACACTGAAGCTTTCTTT,CASSFGGTDFLNTEAFF,TRBD1,-,TRBV28,TRBJ1-1
TGTGCCAGCAGCTCGGCGGGTGGGGAAGGCGAAAAACTGTTTTTT,CASSSAGGEGEKLFF,-,-,TRBV5-4,TRBJ1-4
TGCGCCAGCAGTCGACAGGGGGTAGGGGATACGCAGTATTTT,CASSRQGVGDTQYF,TRBD1,-,TRBV5-1,TRBJ2-3
TGTGCCAGCAGCTTTGGACAGAATGAGCAGTTCTTC,CASSFGQNEQFF,-,-,TRBV11-3,TRBJ2-1
TGTGCCAGCAGCTCCCACACCGCTAGCAATCAGCCCCAGCATTTT,CASSSHTASNQPQHF,-,once,TRBV4-2,TRBJ1-5
TGCAGCGTTGCTGAAGAGACCCAGTACTTC,CSVAEETQYF,-,-,TRBV29-1,TRBJ2-5
TGTGCCAGCAGCCTAACCGGGACAGCGATTCGCTACACCTTC,CASSLTGTAIRYTF,TRBD1,-,TRBV28,TRBJ1-2